The T cell receptor (beta chain) under discussion was sequenced for a study of blood T cell repertoires in COVID-19. Study overall: Researchers got acute and convalescent COVID-19 samples from the United States, Italy and Spain.

Here immunoSEQ multiplex PCR was the method, and the copy in TCRdb shows in-frame clones only, minus some. Here the sample spans around 200,000 clones, 79% being singletons. Germline CDR1 SGHNT, CDR2 YYREEE (reference sequence). V lost 4 bases and J lost 4, with 14 bases in between. This CDR3 is 15 amino acids long. This chain uses TRBV5-4 with TRBJ2-2; maybe TRBD1 (7 bases). The clonotype was recovered from a woman between 35 and 50 years old with COVID-19, enrolled during active disease. Sequencing used peripheral blood. CDR3 nucleotide sequence: TGTGCCAGCAGCGATCAGGGGGGAAGCACCGGGGAGCTGTTTTTT. Its protein is CASSDQGGSTGELFF.